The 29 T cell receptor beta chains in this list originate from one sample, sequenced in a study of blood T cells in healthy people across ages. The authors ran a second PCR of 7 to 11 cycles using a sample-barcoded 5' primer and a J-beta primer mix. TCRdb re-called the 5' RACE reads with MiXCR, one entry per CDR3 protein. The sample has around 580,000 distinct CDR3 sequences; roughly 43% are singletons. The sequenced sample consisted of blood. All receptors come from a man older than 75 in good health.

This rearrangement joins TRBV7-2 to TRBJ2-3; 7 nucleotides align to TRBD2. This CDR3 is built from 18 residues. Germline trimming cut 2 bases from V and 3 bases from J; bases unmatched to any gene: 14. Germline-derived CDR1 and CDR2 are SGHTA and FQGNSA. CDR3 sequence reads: CASSLIPGRIGATDTQYF. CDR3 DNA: TGTGCCAGCAGCTTAATACCCGGGAGGATAGGAGCAACAGATACGCAGTATTTT.

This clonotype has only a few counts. The CDR3 sequence is CASSTRSRETQYF. CDR3 in DNA: TGTGCCAGCAGCACAAGGTCGCGGGAGACCCAGTACTTC. The V gene is TRBV13, the J gene TRBJ2-5; unclear D gene. Germline CDR1 reads PRHDT; CDR2 reads FYEKMQ (reference sequence). This CDR3 has 13 residues. V was trimmed by 5 bases and J by 5 bases, leaving 12 bases between them.

CDR3 nucleotide sequence: TGTGCCAGCAGCCCCGGGGGGGACTACTCTGGGGCCAACGTCCTGACTTTC. Amino acids: CASSPGGDYSGANVLTF. The chain uses TRBV4-2 and TRBJ2-6, with 8 bases matching TRBD2. The CDR3 is 17 residues long. Losses at the gene ends were 4 bases for V and 0 bases for J; bases not matched to a gene: 5. Germline CDR1 reads LGHNA; CDR2 reads YNFKEQ.

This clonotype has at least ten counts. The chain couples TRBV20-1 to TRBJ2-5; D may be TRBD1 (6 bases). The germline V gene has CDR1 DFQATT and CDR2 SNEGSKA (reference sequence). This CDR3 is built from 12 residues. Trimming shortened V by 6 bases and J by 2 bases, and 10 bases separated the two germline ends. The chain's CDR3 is CSAPTGQETQYF. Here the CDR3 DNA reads TGCAGTGCCCCGACAGGACAAGAGACCCAGTACTTC.

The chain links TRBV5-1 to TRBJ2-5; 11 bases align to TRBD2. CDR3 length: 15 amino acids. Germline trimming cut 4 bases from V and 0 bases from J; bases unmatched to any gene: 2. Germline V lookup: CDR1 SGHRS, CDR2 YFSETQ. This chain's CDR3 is CASSPGLADQETQYF. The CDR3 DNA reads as TGCGCCAGCAGCCCGGGACTAGCGGACCAAGAGACCCAGTACTTC.

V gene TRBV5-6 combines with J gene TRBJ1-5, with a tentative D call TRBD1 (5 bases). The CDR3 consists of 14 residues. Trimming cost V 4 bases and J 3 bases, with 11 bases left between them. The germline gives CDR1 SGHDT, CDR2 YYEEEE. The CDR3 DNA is TGTGCCAGCAGCCCGGGACGGAACAATCAGCCCCAGCATTTT. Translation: CASSPGRNNQPQHF.

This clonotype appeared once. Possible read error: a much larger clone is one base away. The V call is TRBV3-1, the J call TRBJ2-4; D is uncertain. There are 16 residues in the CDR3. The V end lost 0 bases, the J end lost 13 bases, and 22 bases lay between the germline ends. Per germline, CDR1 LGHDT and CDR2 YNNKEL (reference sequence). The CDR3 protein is CASSQDVASSYNEQYF. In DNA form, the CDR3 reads TGTGCCAGCAGCCAAGATGTGGCGAGCTCCTACAATGAGCAGTACTTC.

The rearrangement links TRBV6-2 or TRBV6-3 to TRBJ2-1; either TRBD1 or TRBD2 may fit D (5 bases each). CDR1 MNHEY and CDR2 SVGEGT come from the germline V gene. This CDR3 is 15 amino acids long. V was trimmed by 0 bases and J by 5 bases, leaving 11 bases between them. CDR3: CASSYSPGLDNEQFF. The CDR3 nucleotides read TGTGCCAGCAGTTACTCGCCGGGGCTGGACAATGAGCAGTTCTTC.

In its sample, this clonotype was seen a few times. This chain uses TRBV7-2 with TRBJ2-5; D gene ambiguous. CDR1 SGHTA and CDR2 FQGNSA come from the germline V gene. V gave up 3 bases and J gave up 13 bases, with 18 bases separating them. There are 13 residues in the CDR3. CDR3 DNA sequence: TGTGCCAGCAGCTTCGGGCACCCTCAACCCCCGTACTTC. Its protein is CASSFGHPQPPYF.

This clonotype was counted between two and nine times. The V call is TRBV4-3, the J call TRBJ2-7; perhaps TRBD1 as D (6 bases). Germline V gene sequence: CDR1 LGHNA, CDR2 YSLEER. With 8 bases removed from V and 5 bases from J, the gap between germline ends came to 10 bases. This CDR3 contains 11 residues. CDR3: CASPKGDEQYF. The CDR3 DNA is TGCGCCAGCCCTAAGGGGGACGAGCAGTACTTC.

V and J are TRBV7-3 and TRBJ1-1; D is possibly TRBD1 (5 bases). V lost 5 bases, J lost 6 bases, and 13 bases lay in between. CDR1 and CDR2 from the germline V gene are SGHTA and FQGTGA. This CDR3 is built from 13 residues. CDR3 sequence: CASSPGRQSEAFF. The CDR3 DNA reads TGTGCCAGCAGCCCGGGAAGACAGTCTGAAGCTTTCTTT.

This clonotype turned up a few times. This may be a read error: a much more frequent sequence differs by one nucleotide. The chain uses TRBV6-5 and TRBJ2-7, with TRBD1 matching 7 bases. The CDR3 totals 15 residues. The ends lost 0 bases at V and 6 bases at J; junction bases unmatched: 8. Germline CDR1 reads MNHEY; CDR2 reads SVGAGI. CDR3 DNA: TGTGCCAGCAGTTACTCGAGCCCGGGACAGACCGAGCAGTACTTC. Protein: CASSYSSPGQTEQYF.

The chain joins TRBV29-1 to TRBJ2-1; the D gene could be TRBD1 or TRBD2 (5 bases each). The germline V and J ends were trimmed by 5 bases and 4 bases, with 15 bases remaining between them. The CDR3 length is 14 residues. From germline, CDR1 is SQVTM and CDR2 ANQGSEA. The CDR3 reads CSVRGPIAYNEQFF. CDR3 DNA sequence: TGCAGCGTTCGGGGACCGATCGCTTACAATGAGCAGTTCTTC.

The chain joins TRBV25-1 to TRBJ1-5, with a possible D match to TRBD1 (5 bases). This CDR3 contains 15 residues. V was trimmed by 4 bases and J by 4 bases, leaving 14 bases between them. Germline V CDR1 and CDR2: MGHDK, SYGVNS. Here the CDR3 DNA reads TGTGCCAGCAGTGCAGAAACAGGTTGGAATCAGCCCCAGCATTTT. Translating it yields CASSAETGWNQPQHF.

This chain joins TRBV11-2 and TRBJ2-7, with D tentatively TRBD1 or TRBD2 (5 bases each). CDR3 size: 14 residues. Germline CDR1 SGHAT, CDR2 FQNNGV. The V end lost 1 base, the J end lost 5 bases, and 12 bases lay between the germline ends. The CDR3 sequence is CASSLGRGRNEQYF. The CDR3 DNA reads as TGTGCCAGCAGCTTAGGAAGGGGACGGAACGAGCAGTACTTC.

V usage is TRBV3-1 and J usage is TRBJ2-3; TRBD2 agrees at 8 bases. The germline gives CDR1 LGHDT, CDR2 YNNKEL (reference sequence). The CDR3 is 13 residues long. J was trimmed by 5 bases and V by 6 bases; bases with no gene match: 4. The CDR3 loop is CASRAREGDTQYF. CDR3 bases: TGTGCCAGCAGGGCCCGGGAGGGAGATACGCAGTATTTT.

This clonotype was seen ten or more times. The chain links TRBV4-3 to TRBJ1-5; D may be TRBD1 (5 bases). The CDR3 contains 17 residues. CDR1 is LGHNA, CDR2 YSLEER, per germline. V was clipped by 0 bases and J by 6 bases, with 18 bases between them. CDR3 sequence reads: CASSQDPPGVGGQPQHF. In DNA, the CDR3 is TGCGCCAGCAGCCAAGACCCCCCCGGGGTCGGGGGTCAGCCCCAGCATTTT.

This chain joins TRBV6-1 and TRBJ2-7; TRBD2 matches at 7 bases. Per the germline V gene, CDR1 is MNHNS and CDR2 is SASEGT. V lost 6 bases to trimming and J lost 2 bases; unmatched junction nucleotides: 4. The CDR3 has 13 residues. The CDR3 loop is CASRAGVAYEQYF. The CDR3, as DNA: TGTGCCAGCAGGGCGGGAGTAGCCTACGAGCAGTACTTC.

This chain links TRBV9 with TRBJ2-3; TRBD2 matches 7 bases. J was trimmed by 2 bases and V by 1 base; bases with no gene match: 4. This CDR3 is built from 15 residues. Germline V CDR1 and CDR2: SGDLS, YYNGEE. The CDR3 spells CASSVSSGDTDTQYF. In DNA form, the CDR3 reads TGTGCCAGCAGCGTATCCAGCGGGGACACAGATACGCAGTATTTT.

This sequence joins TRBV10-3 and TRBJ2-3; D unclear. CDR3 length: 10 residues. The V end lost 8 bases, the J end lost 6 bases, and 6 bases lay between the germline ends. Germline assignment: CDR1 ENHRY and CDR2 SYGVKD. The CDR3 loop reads CAIGRDTQYF. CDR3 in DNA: TGTGCCATCGGCAGGGATACGCAGTATTTT.

The CDR3 sequence: CSARPRVFTDTQYF. CDR3 DNA: TGCAGTGCTAGACCTAGGGTGTTCACAGATACGCAGTATTTT. The chain is built from TRBV20-1 and TRBJ2-3; D is uncertain. The CDR3 covers 14 residues. V was cut by 2 bases and J by 2 bases, with 11 bases left in between. Germline CDR1 is DFQATT and CDR2 is SNEGSKA (reference sequence).

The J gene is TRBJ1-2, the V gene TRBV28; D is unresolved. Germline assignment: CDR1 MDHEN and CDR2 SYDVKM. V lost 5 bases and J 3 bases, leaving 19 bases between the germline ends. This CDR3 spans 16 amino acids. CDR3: CASSLRTPTEYYGYTF. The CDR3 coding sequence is TGTGCCAGCAGTCTAAGGACCCCGACGGAATACTATGGCTACACCTTC.

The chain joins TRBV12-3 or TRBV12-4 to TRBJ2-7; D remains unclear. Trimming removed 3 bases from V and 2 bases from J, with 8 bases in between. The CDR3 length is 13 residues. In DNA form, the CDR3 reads TGTGCCAGCAGTTTGACCGTTACCTACGAGCAGTACTTC. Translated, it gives CASSLTVTYEQYF.

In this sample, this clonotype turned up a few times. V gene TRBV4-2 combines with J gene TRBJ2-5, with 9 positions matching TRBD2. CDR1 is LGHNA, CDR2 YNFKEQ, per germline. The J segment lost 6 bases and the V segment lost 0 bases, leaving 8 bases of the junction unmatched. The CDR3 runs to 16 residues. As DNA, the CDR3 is TGTGCCAGCAGCCAAGACTTAGCGGGAGAGCGTAAGACCCAGTACTTC. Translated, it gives CASSQDLAGERKTQYF.

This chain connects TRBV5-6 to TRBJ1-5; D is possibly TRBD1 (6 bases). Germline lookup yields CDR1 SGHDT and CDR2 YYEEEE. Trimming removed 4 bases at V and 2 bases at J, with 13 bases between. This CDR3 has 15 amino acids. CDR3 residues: CASSLGAGGNQPQHF. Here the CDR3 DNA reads TGTGCCAGCAGCCTTGGCGCAGGGGGCAATCAGCCCCAGCATTTT.

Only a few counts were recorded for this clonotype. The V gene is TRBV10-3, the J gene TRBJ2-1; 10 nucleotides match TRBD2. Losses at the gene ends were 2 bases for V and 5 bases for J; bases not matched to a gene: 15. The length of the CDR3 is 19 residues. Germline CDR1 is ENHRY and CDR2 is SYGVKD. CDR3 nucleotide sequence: TGTGCCATCAGTGAGGTAATAGCGGGGGGCCAACTACTAAACAATGAGCAGTTCTTC. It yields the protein CAISEVIAGGQLLNNEQFF.

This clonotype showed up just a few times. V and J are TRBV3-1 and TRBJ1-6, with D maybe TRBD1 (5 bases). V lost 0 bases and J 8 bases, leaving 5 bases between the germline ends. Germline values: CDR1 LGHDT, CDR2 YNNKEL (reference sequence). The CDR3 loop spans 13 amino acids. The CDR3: CASSQDRDSPLHF. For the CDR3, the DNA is TGTGCCAGCAGCCAAGACAGGGATTCACCCCTCCACTTT.

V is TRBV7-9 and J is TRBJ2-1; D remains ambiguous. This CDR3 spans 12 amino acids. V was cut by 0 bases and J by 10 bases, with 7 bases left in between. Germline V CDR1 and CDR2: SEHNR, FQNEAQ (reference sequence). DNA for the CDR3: TGTGCCAGCAGCTTAGCGGTGAGGGAGCAGTTCTTC. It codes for CASSLAVREQFF.

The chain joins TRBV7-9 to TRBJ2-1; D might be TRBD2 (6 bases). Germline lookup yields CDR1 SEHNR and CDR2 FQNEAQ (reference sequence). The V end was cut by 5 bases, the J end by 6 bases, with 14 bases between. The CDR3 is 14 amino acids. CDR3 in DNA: TGTGCCAGCAGCCAACCCGCCGGGGGCAATGAGCAGTTCTTC. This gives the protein CASSQPAGGNEQFF.